One sample yielded the 21 T cell receptor beta chains listed below, sequenced in a study of T cell responses to AZD1222 COVID-19 vaccine. Sequencing was performed with immunoSEQ multiplex PCR; in TCRdb, only in-frame clones are kept and a portion is missing. Of 110,000 to 150,000 clones detected, 88% appear once; the ten largest clones hold approximately 2.8%. This specimen consisted of peripheral blood, obtained 28 days after the second AZD1222 dose. The receptors stem from an adult who received the AZD1222 COVID-19 vaccine.

CDR3: CASSLWRKEYTEAFF. The CDR3 DNA reads TGTGCCAGCAGTTTATGGAGGAAGGAATACACTGAAGCTTTCTTT. The rearrangement links TRBV28 to TRBJ1-1; D remains unclear. This CDR3 is built from 15 residues. V lost 0 bases to trimming and J lost 3 bases, with 11 bases between them. Germline V gives CDR1 MDHEN, CDR2 SYDVKM. The whole variable domain, remainder taken from reference TRBV28 and TRBJ1-1, is DVKVTQSSRYLVKRTGEKVFLECVQDMDHENMFWYRQDPGLGLRLIYFSYDVKMKEKGDIPEGYSVSREKKERFSLILESASTNQTSMYLCASSLWRKEYTEAFFGQGTRLTVV.

The V gene is TRBV10-3, the J gene TRBJ2-2, with D hard to call. Between the trimmed V and J ends, which lost 3 bases and 7 bases, there was a span of 6 bases. The CDR3 loop spans 12 amino acids. The V gene's germline CDR1 is ENHRY and CDR2 SYGVKD. CDR3 DNA sequence: TGTGCCATCAGTGAATTAGTCGGGGAGCTGTTTTTT. It specifies CAISELVGELFF.

This rearrangement joins TRBV28 to TRBJ1-2; D is unresolved. Trimming removed 3 bases at V and 7 bases at J, with 21 bases between. Germline V gene data show CDR1 as MDHEN and CDR2 as SYDVKM. CDR3 length: 16 residues. The CDR3 reads CASSFPHMAREGGYTF. The DNA of the CDR3 is TGTGCCAGCAGTTTCCCCCACATGGCTAGGGAGGGTGGCTACACCTTC.

This chain links TRBV27 with TRBJ2-7; 10 bases align to TRBD1. The J segment lost 6 bases and the V segment lost 1 base, leaving 15 bases of the junction unmatched. The CDR3 is 18 residues long. Germline V gene lookup returns CDR1 MNHEY and CDR2 SMNVEV (reference sequence). The CDR3 protein is CASSLWSLRDRGGGEQYF. The CDR3 nucleotides read TGTGCCAGCAGTTTATGGAGTCTTCGGGACAGGGGAGGGGGCGAGCAGTACTTC.

J is TRBJ1-4 and V is TRBV3-1 (or the pseudogene TRBV3-2), with TRBD1 as a possible D gene (6 bases). This CDR3 contains 16 residues. The germline gives CDR1 LGHDT, CDR2 YNNKEL (reference sequence). V dropped 6 bases and J dropped 11 bases, with 25 bases sitting between them. The DNA for the CDR3 is TGTGCCAGCAGTCTAAACAGGGTGGCGGCCGGCGGGAAACTGTTTTTT. Amino acid sequence: CASSLNRVAAGGKLFF.

The chain joins TRBV6-5 to TRBJ1-3, with a possible D match to TRBD1 (5 bases). V dropped 8 bases and J dropped 0 bases, with 11 bases sitting between them. The CDR3 is made up of 14 amino acids. The germline V gene has CDR1 MNHEY and CDR2 SVGAGI. The CDR3 region has the DNA TGTGCCAGCCACTCGGGGGTCTCTGGAAACACCATATATTTT. Translation gives CASHSGVSGNTIYF.

The chain combines TRBV2 with TRBJ1-5; no definite D call. Germline V gene sequence: CDR1 SNHLY, CDR2 FYNNEI. This CDR3 spans 15 amino acids. V was pared by 2 bases and J by 7 bases, with 15 bases between. The CDR3 loop reads CASSELSGPDQPQHF. The CDR3 region has the DNA TGTGCCAGCAGTGAACTTTCGGGCCCGGACCAGCCCCAGCATTTT.

The chain carries TRBV19 and TRBJ1-2; D is undetermined. From germline, CDR1 is LNHDA and CDR2 SQIVND (reference sequence). This CDR3 comprises 11 residues. V was shortened by 9 bases and J by 2 bases, with 7 bases between the two germline ends. The CDR3 reads CASRRNYGYTF. DNA of the CDR3: TGTGCCAGCAGAAGGAACTATGGCTACACCTTC.

This rearrangement joins TRBV18 to TRBJ2-3; no firm D call. Trimming removed 6 bases at V and 2 bases at J, with 12 bases between. The CDR3 loop spans 14 amino acids. The germline V gene has CDR1 KGHSH and CDR2 LQKENI. The chain's CDR3 is CASSLPRSTDTQYF. Here the CDR3 DNA reads TGTGCCAGCTCCCTCCCCAGGTCCACAGATACGCAGTATTTT.

V and J are TRBV4-2 and TRBJ1-1; D possibly corresponds to TRBD1 (5 bases). V lost 1 base, J lost 8 bases, and 8 bases lay in between. Germline CDR1 LGHNA, CDR2 YNFKEQ. The CDR3 spans 12 residues. The CDR3: CASSQATEEAFF. For the CDR3, the DNA is TGTGCCAGCAGCCAAGCGACAGAAGAAGCTTTCTTT.

V usage is TRBV13 and J usage is TRBJ1-5, with a possible D match to TRBD1 (5 bases). The V and J ends lost 5 bases and 1 base respectively, with 15 bases between them. CDR1 is PRHDT, CDR2 FYEKMQ, per germline (reference sequence). The CDR3 covers 16 residues. The CDR3 region has the DNA TGTGCCAGCAGCGACGGCGGGGGTAAGAGCAATCAGCCCCAGCATTTT. Its translation is CASSDGGGKSNQPQHF.

This chain links TRBV29-1 with TRBJ2-5; TRBD1 agrees at 7 bases. This CDR3 spans 12 amino acids. The germline gives CDR1 SQVTM, CDR2 ANQGSEA. V shed 6 bases and J 5 bases; nucleotides not matched to a gene: 6. CDR3: CSVFDRAETQYF. CDR3 DNA: TGCAGCGTCTTCGACAGGGCGGAGACCCAGTACTTC.

This chain connects TRBV28 to TRBJ2-7; possible D gene TRBD1, 5 bases. The V and J ends lost 7 bases and 6 bases respectively, with 22 bases between them. Germline loops: CDR1 MDHEN, CDR2 SYDVKM. This CDR3 comprises 15 residues. In DNA, the CDR3 is TGTGCCAGCACCCTAGGGGCAGGGCTTATACGCGAGCAGTACTTC. This codes for CASTLGAGLIREQYF.

The chain has TRBV18 and TRBJ1-3; D perhaps matches TRBD1 (6 bases). V gave up 5 bases and J gave up 0 bases, with 11 bases separating them. Germline loops: CDR1 KGHSH, CDR2 LQKENI. This CDR3 comprises 15 residues. Here the CDR3 DNA reads TGTGCCAGCTCAACCGGGACAAGCTCTGGAAACACCATATATTTT. Protein product: CASSTGTSSGNTIYF.

The V and J genes are TRBV6-5 and TRBJ2-7, with D perhaps TRBD1 (6 bases). This CDR3 comprises 15 residues. CDR1 and CDR2 (germline): MNHEY, SVGAGI. Trimming stripped 5 bases from V and 2 bases from J, with 16 bases between. In DNA form, the CDR3 reads TGTGCCAGCAGTCCGCCGGGACAAAGGACCTACGAGCAGTACTTC. This translates into CASSPPGQRTYEQYF.

J is TRBJ2-7 and V is TRBV28; 9 positions match TRBD1. V shed 6 bases and J 7 bases; nucleotides not matched to a gene: 10. The germline V gene has CDR1 MDHEN and CDR2 SYDVKM. The CDR3 has 14 amino acids. In nucleotides, the CDR3 is TGTGCCAGCAGCCGGACAGGGGAGGGATTTGAGCAGTACTTC. Translated, it gives CASSRTGEGFEQYF.

This clone was picked up a small number of times. The genes are TRBV7-2 and TRBJ2-5; unclear D gene. The CDR3 is 14 amino acids. CDR1 SGHTA and CDR2 FQGNSA come from the germline V gene. Trimming removed 8 bases at V and 7 bases at J, with 20 bases between. The CDR3 DNA reads as TGTGCCAGCCGACCCTACCGCCTTCGATGGACCCAGTACTTC. This encodes CASRPYRLRWTQYF.

The chain is built from TRBV4-3 and TRBJ1-6, with D uncertain. Trimming took off 0 bases at V and 6 bases at J, with 9 bases between the two ends. The CDR3 loop spans 15 amino acids. Germline CDR1 LGHNA, CDR2 YSLEER. In DNA form, the CDR3 reads TGCGCCAGCAGCCAAGACGCGTCGGGTAATTCACCCCTCCACTTT. It encodes CASSQDASGNSPLHF.

The chain employs TRBV7-3 and TRBJ2-1; D uncertain. V was shortened by 0 bases and J by 8 bases, with 14 bases between the two germline ends. The CDR3 length is 15 residues. Germline loops: CDR1 SGHTA, CDR2 FQGTGA. The CDR3 loop reads CASSLTFRASYEQFF. The DNA for the CDR3 is TGTGCCAGCAGCTTAACGTTCCGGGCTTCCTATGAGCAGTTCTTC.

V gene TRBV6-5 combines with J gene TRBJ1-1, with TRBD1 matching 7 bases. Germline-derived CDR1 and CDR2 are MNHEY and SVGAGI. The CDR3 totals 12 residues. The ends lost 5 bases at V and 11 bases at J; junction bases unmatched: 8. The CDR3 DNA follows: TGTGCCAGCAGTACCAACAGGGGAAAGGCTTTCTTT. Amino acid sequence: CASSTNRGKAFF.

The genes are TRBV6-1 and TRBJ2-7; possibly TRBD2 for D (6 bases). Germline V gene sequence: CDR1 MNHNS, CDR2 SASEGT. This CDR3 contains 13 residues. V lost 4 bases and J 3 bases, leaving 10 bases between the germline ends. The CDR3: CASSGAGGYEQYF. For the CDR3, the DNA is TGTGCCAGCAGTGGAGCCGGGGGCTACGAGCAGTACTTC.